The sample holds one count of the clone carrying this T cell receptor (beta chain). This entry comes from a study of blood T cell repertoires in COVID-19. At the level of the study: The United States, Italy and Spain supplied acute and convalescent COVID-19 samples. Sample material is recorded as cDNA or gDNA derived from T cells, B-cell-depleted T cells, or PBMCs.

In the study's own analysis: The authors estimated nucleated cell counts from reference gene primer amplification. Produced via immunoSEQ multiplex PCR; TCRdb's table is partial and in-frame only. The V and J calls and the clone size are those of that table, but D and trimming were determined from the DNA. The sample records some 290,000 clones, approximately 90% being singletons. Sequenced input: peripheral blood. The TCR sequence derives from a woman between 45 and 60 years old who had recovered from COVID-19.

In DNA, the CDR3 is TGTGCCAGCAGTTACTCGAGGGCGGGGATCGAGACCCAGTACTTC. As protein: CASSYSRAGIETQYF. V usage is TRBV6-5 and J usage is TRBJ2-5; D might be TRBD2 (6 bases). The CDR3 length is 15 residues. The germline V gene has CDR1 MNHEY and CDR2 SVGAGI. V was pared by 0 bases and J by 5 bases, with 13 bases between.